This T cell receptor beta chain appears in the sequencing data of a study of T cell responses to AZD1222 COVID-19 vaccine. The CDR3 runs 15 residues. J was trimmed by 3 bases and V by 3 bases; bases with no gene match: 7. CDR1 and CDR2 from the germline V gene are MRHNA and SNTAGT. About this clone itself: Its antigen is still unknown.

Study-level findings and limits: Increases in Spike-specific TCR breadth and depth were seen after two AZD1222 doses. Donors were mostly white British, more females; clonal diversity possibly underestimated. Regions 160-218 and 743-854 dominated among vaccine-associated CD4 TCRs spanning spike. Recipients of AZD1222 seropositive at baseline numbered only 5 to 7.

Sequencing used immunoSEQ multiplex PCR; TCRdb keeps in-frame clones, though not all of them. There are about 180,000 clones in the sample; around 90% occur only once, and roughly 7.7% lies in the top ten. The sequence was collected from an adult in good health. The J gene is TRBJ1-2, the V gene TRBV6-4; TRBD1 matches 7 bases. The sample here was peripheral blood, taken on day 0 of AZD1222 vaccination. The CDR3 region is CASSEEGGEHYGYTF. CDR3 coding DNA: TGTGCCAGCAGTGAGGAAGGGGGCGAACACTATGGCTACACCTTC.